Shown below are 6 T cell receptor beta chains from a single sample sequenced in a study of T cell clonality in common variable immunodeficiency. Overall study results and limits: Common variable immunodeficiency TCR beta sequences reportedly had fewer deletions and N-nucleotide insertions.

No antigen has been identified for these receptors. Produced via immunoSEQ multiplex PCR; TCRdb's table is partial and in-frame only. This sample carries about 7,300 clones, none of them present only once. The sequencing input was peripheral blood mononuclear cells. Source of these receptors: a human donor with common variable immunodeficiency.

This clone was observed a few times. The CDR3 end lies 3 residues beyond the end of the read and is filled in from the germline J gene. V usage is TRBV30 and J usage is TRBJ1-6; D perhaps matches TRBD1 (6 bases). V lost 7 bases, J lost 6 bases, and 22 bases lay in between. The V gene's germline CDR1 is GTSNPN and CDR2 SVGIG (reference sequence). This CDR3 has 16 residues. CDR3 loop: CAYYRQELTINSPLHF. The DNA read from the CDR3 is TGTGCCTACTACCGACAGGAATTGACTATTAATTCACCC.

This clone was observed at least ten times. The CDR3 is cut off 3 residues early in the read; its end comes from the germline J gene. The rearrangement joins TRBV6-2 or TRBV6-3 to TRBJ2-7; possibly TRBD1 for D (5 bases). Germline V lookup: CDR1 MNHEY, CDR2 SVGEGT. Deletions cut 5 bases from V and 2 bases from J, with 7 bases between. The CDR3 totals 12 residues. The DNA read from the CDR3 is TGTGCCAGCAGTGGACAAACCTACGAG. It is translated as CASSGQTYE. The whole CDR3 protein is CASSGQTYEQYF.

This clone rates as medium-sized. The CDR3 region is CSARGRGGSSYNEQFF. The sequenced part of the CDR3 DNA is TGCAGTGCTAGAGGTCGTGGCGGAAGCTCCTACAATGAG. The rearrangement uses TRBV20-1 and TRBJ2-1; D remains ambiguous. The missing CDR3 end, 3 residues past where the read stops, is filled in from the germline J gene. This CDR3 contains 16 residues. V dropped 1 base and J dropped 0 bases, with 13 bases sitting between them. Germline-derived CDR1 and CDR2 are DFQATT and SNEGSKA (reference sequence).

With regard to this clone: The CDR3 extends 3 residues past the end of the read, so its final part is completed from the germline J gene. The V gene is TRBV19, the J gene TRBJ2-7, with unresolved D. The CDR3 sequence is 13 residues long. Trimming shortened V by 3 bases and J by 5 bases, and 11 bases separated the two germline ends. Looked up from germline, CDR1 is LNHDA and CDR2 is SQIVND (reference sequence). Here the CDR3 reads CASSIRVEDEQYF. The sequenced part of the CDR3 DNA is TGTGCCAGTAGTATTCGGGTTGAGGACGAG.

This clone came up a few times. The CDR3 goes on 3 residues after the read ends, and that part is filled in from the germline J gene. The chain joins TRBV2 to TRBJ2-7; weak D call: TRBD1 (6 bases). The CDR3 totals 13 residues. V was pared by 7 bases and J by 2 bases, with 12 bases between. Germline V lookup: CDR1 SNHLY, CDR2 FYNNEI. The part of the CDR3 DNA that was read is TGTGCCAGCATGATACAGGGAACCTACGAG. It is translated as CASMIQGTYE. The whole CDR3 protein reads CASMIQGTYEQYF.

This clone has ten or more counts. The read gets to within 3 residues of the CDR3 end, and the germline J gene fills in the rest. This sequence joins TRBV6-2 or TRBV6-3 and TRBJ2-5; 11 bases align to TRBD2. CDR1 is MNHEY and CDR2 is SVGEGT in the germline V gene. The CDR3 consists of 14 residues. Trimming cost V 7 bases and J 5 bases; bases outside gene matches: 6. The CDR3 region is CASKASGRRETQYF. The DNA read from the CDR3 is TGTGCCAGCAAGGCTAGCGGGAGGAGGGAGACC.